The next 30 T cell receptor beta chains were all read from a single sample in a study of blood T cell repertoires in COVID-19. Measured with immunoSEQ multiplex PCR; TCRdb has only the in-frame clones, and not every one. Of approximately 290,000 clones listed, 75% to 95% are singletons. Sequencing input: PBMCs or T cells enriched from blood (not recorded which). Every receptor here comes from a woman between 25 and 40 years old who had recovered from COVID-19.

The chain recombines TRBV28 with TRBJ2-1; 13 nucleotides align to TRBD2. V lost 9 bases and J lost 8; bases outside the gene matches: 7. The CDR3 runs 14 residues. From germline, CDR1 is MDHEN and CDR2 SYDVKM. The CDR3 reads CASTGLAGVDEQFF. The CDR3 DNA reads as TGTGCCAGTACTGGACTAGCGGGAGTCGATGAGCAGTTCTTC.

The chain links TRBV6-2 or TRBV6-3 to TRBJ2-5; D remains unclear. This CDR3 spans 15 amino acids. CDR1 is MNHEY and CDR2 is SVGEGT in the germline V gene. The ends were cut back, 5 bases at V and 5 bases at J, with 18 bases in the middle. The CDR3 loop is CASSHQTSEQETQYF. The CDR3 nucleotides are TGTGCCAGCAGTCACCAGACATCAGAGCAGGAGACCCAGTACTTC.

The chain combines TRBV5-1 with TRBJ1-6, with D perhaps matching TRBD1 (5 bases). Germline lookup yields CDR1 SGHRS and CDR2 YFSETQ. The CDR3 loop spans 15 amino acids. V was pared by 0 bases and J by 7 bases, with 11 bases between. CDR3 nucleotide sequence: TGCGCCAGCAGCTTGGGACAGCTAAAAAATTCACCCCTCCACTTT. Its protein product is CASSLGQLKNSPLHF.

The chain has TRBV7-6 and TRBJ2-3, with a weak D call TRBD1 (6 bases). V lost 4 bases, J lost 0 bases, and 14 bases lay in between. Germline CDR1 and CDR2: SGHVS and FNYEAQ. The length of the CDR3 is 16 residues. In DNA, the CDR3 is TGTGCCAGCAGCTCGGGACAAGACCATAGCACAGATACGCAGTATTTT. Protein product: CASSSGQDHSTDTQYF.

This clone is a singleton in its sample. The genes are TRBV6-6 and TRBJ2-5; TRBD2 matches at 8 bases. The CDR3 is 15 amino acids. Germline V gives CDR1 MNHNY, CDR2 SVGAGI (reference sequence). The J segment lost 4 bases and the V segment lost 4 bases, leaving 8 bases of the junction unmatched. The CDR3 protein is CASSSYSGSRETQYF. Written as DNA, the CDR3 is TGTGCCAGCAGTTCCTACAGCGGGAGCCGAGAGACCCAGTACTTC.

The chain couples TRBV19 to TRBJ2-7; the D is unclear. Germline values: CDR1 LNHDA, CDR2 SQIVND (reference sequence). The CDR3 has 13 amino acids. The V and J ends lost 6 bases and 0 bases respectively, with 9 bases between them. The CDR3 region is CASSNSISYEQYF. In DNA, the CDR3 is TGTGCCAGTAGCAACTCGATCTCCTACGAGCAGTACTTC.

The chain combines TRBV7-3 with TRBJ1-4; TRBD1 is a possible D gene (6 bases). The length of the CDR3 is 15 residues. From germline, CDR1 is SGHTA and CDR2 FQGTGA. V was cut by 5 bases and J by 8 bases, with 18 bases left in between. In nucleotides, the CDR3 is TGTGCCAGCAGCCCCGGGGACACTGCAAACGAAAAACTGTTTTTT. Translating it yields CASSPGDTANEKLFF.

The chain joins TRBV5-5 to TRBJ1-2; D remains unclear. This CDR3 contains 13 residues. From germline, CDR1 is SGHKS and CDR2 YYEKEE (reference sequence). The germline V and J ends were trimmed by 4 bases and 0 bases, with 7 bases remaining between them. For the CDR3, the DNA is TGTGCCAGCAGCATCCCCACTAACTATGGCTACACCTTC. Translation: CASSIPTNYGYTF.

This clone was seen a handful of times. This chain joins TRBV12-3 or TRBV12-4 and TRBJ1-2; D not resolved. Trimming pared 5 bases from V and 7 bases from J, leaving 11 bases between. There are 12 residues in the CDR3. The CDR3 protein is CASSTQTSGYTF. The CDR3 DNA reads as TGTGCCAGCAGTACGCAAACCAGTGGCTACACCTTC.

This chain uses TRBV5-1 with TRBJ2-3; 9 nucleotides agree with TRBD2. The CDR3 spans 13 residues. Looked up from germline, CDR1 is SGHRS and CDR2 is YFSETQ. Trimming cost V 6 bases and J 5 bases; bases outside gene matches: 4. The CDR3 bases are TGCGCCAGCACTATAGCGGGAGTAGATACGCAGTATTTT. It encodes CASTIAGVDTQYF.

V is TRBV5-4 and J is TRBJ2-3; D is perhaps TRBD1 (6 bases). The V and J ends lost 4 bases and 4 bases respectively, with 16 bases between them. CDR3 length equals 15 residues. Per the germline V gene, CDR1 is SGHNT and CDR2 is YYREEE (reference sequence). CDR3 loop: CASSIKQGSPDTQYF. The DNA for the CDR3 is TGTGCCAGCAGCATAAAACAGGGTTCCCCAGATACGCAGTATTTT.

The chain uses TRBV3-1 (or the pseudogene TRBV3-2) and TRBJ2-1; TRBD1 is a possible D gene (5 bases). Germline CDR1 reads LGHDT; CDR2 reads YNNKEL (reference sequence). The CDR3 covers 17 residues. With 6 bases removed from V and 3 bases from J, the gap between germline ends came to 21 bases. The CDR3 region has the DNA TGTGCCAGCAGTCCTGGAGATAGGGCAGGGATCTACAATGAGCAGTTCTTC. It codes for CASSPGDRAGIYNEQFF.

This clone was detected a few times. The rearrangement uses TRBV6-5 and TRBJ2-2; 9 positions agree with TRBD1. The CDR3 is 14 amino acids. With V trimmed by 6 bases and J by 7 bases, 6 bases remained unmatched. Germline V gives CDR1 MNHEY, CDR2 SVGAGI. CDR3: CASRSGQGFGELFF. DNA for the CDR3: TGTGCCAGCAGATCGGGACAGGGCTTCGGGGAGCTGTTTTTT.

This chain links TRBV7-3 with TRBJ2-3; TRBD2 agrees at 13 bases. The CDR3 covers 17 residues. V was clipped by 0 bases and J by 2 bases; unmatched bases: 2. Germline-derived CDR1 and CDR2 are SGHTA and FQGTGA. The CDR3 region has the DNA TGTGCCAGCAGCTTAACGGGGACTAGCGGGAACACAGATACGCAGTATTTT. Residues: CASSLTGTSGNTDTQYF.

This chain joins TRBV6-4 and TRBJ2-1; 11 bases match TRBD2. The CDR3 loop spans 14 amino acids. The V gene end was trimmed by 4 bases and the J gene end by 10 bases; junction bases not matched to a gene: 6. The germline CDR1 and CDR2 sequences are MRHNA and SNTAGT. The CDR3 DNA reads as TGTGCCAGCAGTGCGACTAGCGGGGTTCACGAGCAGTTCTTC. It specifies CASSATSGVHEQFF.

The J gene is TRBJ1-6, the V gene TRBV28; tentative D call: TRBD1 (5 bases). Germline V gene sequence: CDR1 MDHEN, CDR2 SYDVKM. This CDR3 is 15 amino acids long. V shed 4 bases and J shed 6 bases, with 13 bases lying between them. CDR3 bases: TGTGCCAGCAGTTCGGACATCGGAATTAATTCACCCCTCCACTTT. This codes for CASSSDIGINSPLHF.

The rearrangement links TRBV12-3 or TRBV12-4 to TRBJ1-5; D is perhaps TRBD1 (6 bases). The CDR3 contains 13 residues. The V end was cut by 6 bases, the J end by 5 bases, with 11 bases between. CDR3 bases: TGTGCCAGCAGAGGACAGTGGGATCAGCCCCAGCATTTT. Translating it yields CASRGQWDQPQHF.

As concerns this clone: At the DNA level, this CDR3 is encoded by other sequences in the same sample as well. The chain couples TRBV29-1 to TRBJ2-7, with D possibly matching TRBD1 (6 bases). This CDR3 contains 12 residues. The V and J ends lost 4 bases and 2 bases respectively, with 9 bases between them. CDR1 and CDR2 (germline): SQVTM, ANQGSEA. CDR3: CSVGQGTYEQYF. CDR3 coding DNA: TGCAGCGTTGGTCAGGGGACCTACGAGCAGTACTTC.

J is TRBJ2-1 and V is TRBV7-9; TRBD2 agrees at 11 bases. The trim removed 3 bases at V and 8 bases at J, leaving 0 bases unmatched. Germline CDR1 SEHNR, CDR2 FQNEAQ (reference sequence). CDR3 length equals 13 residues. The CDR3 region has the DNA TGTGCCAGCAGCTTTAGCGGGAGGGATGAGCAGTTCTTC. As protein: CASSFSGRDEQFF.

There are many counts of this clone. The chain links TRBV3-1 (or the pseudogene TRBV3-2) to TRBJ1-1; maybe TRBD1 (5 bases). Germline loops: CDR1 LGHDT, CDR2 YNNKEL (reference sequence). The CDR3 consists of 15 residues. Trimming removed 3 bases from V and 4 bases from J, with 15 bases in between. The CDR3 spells CASSQAMGGRTEAFF. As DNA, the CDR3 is TGTGCCAGCAGCCAGGCTATGGGGGGACGCACTGAAGCTTTCTTT.

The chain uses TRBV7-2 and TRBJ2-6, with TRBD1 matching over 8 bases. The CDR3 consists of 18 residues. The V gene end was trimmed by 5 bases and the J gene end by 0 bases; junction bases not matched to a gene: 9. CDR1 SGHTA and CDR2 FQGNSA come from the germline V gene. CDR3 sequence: CASSLGQGGGSGANVLTF. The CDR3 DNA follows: TGTGCCAGCAGCCTCGGACAGGGTGGGGGCTCTGGGGCCAACGTCCTGACTTTC.

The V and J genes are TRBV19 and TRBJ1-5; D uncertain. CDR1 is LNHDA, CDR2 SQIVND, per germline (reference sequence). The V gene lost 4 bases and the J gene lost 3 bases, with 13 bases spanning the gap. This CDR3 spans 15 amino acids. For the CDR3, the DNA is TGTGCCAGTAGTACGAACGGACTATCCAATCAGCCCCAGCATTTT. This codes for CASSTNGLSNQPQHF.

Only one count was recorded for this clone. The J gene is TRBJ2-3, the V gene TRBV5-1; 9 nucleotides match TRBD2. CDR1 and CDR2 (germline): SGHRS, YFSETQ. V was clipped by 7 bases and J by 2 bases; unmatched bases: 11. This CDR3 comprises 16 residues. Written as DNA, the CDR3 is TGCGCCAGCGGACCGACCGGGACTAGCCCCACAGATACGCAGTATTTT. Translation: CASGPTGTSPTDTQYF. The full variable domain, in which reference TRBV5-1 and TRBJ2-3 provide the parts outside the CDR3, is KAGVTQTPRYLIKTRGQQVTLSCSPISGHRSVSWYQQTPGQGLQFLFEYFSETQRNKGNFPGRFSGRQFSNSRSEMNVSTLELGDSALYLCASGPTGTSPTDTQYFGPGTRLTVL.

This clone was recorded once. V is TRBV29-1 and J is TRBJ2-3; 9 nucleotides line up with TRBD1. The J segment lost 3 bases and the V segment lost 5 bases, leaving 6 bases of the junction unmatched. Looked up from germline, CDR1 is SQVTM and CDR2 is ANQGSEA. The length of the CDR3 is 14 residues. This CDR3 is CSVRSGTGTDTQYF. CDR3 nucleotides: TGCAGCGTTCGTTCCGGGACAGGGACAGATACGCAGTATTTT.

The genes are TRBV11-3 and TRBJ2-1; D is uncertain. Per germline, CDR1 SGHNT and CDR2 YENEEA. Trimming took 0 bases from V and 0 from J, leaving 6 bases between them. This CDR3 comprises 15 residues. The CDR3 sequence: CASSLEAVSYNEQFF. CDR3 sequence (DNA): TGTGCCAGCAGCTTAGAGGCAGTCTCCTACAATGAGCAGTTCTTC.

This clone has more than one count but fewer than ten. CDR3 sequence reads: CASSPTPGGNSPLHF. As DNA, the CDR3 is TGTGCCAGCAGCCCCACCCCGGGGGGGAATTCACCCCTCCACTTT. The chain combines TRBV9 with TRBJ1-6; weak D call: TRBD1 (5 bases). V lost 4 bases, J lost 7 bases, and 15 bases lay in between. The CDR3 extends over 15 amino acids. CDR1 and CDR2 from the germline V gene are SGDLS and YYNGEE.

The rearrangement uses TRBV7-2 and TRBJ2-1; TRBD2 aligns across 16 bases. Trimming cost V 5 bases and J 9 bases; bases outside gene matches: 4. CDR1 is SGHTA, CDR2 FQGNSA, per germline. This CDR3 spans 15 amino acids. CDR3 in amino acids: CASSPGTSGRGEQFF. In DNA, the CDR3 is TGTGCCAGCAGCCCAGGGACTAGCGGGAGGGGTGAGCAGTTCTTC.

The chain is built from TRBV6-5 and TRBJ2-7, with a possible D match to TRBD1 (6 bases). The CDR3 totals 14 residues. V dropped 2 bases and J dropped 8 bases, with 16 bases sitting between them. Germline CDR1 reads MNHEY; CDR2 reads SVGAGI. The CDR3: CASSYGQHPTKQYF. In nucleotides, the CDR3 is TGTGCCAGCAGTTACGGACAGCATCCTACGAAGCAGTACTTC.

The CDR3 here is CASSRGDSKNYGYTF. The DNA for the CDR3 is TGTGCCAGCAGCCGAGGGGACAGTAAGAACTATGGCTACACCTTC. V usage is TRBV7-9 and J usage is TRBJ1-2; 7 bases agree with TRBD1. V shed 5 bases, J shed 2 bases, and the junction held 8 bases outside the gene matches. The CDR3 loop spans 15 amino acids. The germline V gene has CDR1 SEHNR and CDR2 FQNEAQ (reference sequence).

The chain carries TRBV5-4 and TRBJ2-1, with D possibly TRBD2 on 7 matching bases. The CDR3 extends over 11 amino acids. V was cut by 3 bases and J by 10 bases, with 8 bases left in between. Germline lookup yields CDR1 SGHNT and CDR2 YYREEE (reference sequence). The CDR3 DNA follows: TGTGCCAGCAGCTGGGGGGGCGAGCAGTTCTTC. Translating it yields CASSWGGEQFF.